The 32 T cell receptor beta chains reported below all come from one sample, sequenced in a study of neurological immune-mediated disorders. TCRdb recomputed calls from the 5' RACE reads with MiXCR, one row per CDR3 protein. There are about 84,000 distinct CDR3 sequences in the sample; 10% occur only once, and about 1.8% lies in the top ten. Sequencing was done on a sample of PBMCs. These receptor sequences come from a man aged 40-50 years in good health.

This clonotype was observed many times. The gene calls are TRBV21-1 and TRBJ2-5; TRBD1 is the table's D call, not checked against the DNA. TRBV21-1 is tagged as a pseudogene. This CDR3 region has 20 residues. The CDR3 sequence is CASSKSRQPPDLRDKETQYF. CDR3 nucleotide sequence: TGTGCCAGCAGCAAGAGCCGACAGCCCCCGGATCTTAGAGATAAAGAGACCCAGTACTTC.

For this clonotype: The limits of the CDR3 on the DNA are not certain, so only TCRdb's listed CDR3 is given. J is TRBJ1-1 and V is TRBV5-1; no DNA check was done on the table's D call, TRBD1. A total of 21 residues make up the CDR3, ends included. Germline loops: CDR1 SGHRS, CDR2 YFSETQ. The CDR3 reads CASTNQETQYFGPGRDTEAFF.

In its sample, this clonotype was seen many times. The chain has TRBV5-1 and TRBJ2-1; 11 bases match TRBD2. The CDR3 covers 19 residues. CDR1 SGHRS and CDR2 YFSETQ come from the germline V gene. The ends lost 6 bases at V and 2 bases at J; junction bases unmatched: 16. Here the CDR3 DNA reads TGCGCCAGCAACCCCACGGTCAATAGCGGGAGGGCCACCTACAATGAGCAGTTCTTC. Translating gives CASNPTVNSGRATYNEQFF.

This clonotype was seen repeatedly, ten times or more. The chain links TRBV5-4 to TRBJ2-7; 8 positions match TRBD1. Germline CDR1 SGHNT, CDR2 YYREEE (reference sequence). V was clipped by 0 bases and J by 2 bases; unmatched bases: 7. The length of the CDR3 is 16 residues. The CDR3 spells CASSLAMDRETYEQYF. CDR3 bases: TGTGCCAGCAGCTTGGCCATGGACAGGGAGACCTACGAGCAGTACTTC.

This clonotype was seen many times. CDR3 residues: CASSRDGRGYTF. Here the CDR3 DNA reads TGTGCCAGCAGCCGAGACGGACGAGGCTACACCTTC. V is TRBV6-5 and J is TRBJ1-2, with D unclear. This CDR3 is built from 12 residues. Trimming removed 6 bases from V and 8 bases from J, with 13 bases in between. In germline, CDR1 is MNHEY, CDR2 SVGAGI.

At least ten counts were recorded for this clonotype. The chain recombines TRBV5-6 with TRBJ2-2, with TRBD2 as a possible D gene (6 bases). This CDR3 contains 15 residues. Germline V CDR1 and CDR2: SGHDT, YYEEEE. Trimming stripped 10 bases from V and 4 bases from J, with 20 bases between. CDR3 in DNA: TGTGCCTCATTGGCTGGGGGAGGTCGCACCGGGGAGCTGTTTTTT. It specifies CASLAGGGRTGELFF.

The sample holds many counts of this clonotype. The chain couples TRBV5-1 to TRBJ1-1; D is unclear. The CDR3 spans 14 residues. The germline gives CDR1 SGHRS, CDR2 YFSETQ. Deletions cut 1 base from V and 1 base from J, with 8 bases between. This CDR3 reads CASSLTPQNTEAFF. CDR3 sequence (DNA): TGCGCCAGCAGCTTGACTCCACAGAACACTGAAGCTTTCTTT.

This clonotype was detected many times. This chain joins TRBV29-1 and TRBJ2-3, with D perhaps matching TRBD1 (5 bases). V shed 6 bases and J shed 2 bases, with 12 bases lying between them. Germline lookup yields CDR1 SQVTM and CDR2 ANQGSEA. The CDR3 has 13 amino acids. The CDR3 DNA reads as TGCAGCGTCGCGACAGTTTTCACAGATACGCAGTATTTT. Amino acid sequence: CSVATVFTDTQYF.

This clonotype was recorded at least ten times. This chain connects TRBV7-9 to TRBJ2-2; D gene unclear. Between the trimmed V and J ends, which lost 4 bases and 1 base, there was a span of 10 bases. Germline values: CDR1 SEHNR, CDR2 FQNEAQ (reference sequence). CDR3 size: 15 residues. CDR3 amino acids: CASSSLGQNTGELFF. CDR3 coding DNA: TGTGCCAGCAGCTCACTCGGCCAGAACACCGGGGAGCTGTTTTTT. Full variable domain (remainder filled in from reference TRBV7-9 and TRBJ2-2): DTGVSQNPRHKITKRGQNVTFRCDPISEHNRLYWYRQTLGQGPEFLTYFQNEAQLEKSRLLSDRFSAERPKGSFSTLEIQRTEQGDSAMYLCASSSLGQNTGELFFGEGSRLTVL.

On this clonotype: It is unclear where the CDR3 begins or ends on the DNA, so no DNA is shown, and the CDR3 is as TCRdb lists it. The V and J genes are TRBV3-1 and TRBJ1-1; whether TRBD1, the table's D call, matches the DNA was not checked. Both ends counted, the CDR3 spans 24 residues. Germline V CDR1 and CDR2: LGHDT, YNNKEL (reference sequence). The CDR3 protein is CASSQMSGSLETQYFGPLNTEAFF.

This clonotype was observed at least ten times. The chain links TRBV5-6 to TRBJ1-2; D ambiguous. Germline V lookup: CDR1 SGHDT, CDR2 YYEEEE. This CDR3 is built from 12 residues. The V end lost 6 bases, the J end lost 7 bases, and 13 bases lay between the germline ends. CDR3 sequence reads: CASNGLSPGYTF. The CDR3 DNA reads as TGTGCCAGCAATGGCCTCAGCCCTGGCTACACCTTC.

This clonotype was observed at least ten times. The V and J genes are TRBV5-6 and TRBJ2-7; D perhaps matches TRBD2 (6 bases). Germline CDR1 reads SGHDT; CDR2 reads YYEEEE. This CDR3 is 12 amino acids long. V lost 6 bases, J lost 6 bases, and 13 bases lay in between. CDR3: CASNRRDLEQYF. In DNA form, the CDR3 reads TGTGCCAGCAACAGGCGGGACCTCGAGCAGTACTTC.

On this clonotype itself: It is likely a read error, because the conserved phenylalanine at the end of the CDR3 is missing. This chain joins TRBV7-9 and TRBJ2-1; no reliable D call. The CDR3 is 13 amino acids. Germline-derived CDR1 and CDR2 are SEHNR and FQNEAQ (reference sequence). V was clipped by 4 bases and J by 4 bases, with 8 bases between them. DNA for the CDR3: TGTGCCAGCAGCTCCCCAGGTTACAATGAGCAGTTCTTA. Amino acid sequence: CASSSPGYNEQFL.

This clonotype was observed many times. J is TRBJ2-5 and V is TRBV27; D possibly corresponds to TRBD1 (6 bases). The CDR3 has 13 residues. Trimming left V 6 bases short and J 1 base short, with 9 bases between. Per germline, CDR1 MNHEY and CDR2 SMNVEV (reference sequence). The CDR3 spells CASRGHLQETQYF. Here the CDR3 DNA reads TGTGCCAGCAGGGGACACCTCCAAGAGACCCAGTACTTC.

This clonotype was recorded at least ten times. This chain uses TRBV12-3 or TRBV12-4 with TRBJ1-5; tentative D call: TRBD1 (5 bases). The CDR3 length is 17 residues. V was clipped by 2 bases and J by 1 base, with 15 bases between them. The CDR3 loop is CASSLPRGGVSNQPQHF. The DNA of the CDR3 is TGTGCCAGCAGTTTACCGAGGGGAGGGGTGAGCAATCAGCCCCAGCATTTT.

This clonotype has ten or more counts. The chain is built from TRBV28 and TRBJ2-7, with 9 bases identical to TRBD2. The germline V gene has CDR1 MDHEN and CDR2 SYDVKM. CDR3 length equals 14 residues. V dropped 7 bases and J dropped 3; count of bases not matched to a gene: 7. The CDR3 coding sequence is TGTGCCAGCAACCTAGCGGGGAATCTCTACGAGCAGTACTTC. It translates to CASNLAGNLYEQYF.

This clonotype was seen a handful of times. The DNA of the CDR3 is TGTGCCAGCAGGGACCACAGAATTCCTAGCAATCAGCCCCAGCATTTT. Encoded protein: CASRDHRIPSNQPQHF. This sequence joins TRBV2 and TRBJ1-5; no clear D gene. V lost 6 bases and J 0 bases, leaving 15 bases between the germline ends. The CDR3 sequence is 16 residues long. Germline V gives CDR1 SNHLY, CDR2 FYNNEI.

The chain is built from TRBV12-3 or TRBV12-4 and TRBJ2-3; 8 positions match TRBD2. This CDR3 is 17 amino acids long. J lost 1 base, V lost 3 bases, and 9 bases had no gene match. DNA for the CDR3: TGTGCCAGCAGTTTCCTCTTCGAGCGGGAGCGCACAGATACGCAGTATTTT. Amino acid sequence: CASSFLFERERTDTQYF.

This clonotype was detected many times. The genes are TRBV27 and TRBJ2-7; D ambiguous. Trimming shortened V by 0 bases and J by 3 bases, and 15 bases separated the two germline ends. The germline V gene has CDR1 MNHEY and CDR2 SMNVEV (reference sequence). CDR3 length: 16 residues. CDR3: CASSLSSPEEGYEQYF. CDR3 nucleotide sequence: TGTGCCAGCAGTTTATCCTCGCCCGAAGAAGGCTACGAGCAGTACTTC.

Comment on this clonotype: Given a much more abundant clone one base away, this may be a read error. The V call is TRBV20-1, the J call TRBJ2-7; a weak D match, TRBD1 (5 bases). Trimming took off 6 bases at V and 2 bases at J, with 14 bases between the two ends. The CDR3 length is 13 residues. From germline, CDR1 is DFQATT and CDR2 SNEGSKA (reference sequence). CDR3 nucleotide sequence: TGCAGTGCCGTGACAGTGAGCCCCTACGAGCAGTACTTC. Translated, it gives CSAVTVSPYEQYF.

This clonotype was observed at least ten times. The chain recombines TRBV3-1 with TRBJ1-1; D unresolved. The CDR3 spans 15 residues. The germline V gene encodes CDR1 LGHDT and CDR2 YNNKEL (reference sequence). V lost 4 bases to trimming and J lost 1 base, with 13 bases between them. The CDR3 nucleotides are TGTGCCAGCAGCCGGACCGGGTTTGGGAACACTGAAGCTTTCTTT. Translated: CASSRTGFGNTEAFF.

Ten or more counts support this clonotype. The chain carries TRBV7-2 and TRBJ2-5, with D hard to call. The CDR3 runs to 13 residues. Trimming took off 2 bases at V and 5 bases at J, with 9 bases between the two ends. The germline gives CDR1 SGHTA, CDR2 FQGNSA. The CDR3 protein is CASSLQPMETQYF. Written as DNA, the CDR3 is TGTGCCAGCAGCTTACAACCGATGGAGACCCAGTACTTC.

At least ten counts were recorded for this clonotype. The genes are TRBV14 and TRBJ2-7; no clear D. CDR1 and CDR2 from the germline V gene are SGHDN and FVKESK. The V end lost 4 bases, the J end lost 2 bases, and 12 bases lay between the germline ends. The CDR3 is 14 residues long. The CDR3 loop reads CASSPFLRAYEQYF. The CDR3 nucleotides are TGTGCCAGCAGCCCCTTCCTTCGGGCCTACGAGCAGTACTTC.

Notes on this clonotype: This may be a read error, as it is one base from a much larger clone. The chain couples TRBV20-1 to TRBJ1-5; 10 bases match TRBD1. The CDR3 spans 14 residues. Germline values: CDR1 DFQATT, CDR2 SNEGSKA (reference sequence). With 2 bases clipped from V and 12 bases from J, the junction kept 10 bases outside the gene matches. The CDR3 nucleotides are TGCAGTGCTAGAACCGGGACAGGGGACATGGTCCAGCATTTT. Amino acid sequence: CSARTGTGDMVQHF.

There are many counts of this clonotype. CDR3 sequence reads: CASSFPDGESSYEQYF. CDR3 coding DNA: TGTGCCAGCAGCTTCCCGGACGGCGAGAGCTCCTACGAGCAGTACTTC. The chain carries TRBV7-2 and TRBJ2-7, with D unresolved. CDR3 length equals 16 residues. V dropped 3 bases and J dropped 0 bases, with 15 bases sitting between them. CDR1 is SGHTA, CDR2 FQGNSA, per germline.

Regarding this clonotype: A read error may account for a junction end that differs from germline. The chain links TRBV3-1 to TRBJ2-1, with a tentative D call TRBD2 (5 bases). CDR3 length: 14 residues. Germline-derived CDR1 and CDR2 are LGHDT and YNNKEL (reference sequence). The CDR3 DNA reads TGTTCCAGCAGCCAGACGGGAAGGTCCAATGAGCAGTTCTTC. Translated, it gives CSSSQTGRSNEQFF.

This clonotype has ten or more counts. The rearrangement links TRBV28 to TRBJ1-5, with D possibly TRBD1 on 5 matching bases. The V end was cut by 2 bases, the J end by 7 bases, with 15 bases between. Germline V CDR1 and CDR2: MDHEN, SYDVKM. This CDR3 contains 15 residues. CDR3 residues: CASSLSGTGPQPQHF. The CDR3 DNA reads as TGTGCCAGCAGTTTAAGTGGTACAGGCCCCCAGCCCCAGCATTTT. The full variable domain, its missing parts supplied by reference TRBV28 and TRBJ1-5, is DVKVTQSSRYLVKRTGEKVFLECVQDMDHENMFWYRQDPGLGLRLIYFSYDVKMKEKGDIPEGYSVSREKKERFSLILESASTNQTSMYLCASSLSGTGPQPQHFGDGTRLSIL.

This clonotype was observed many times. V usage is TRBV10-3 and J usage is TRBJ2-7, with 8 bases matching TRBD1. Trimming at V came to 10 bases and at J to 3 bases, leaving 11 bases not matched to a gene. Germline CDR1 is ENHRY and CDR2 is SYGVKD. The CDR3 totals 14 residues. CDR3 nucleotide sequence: TGTGCCACCCTAGGACAGGGAATCTTCTACGAGCAGTACTTC. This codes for CATLGQGIFYEQYF.

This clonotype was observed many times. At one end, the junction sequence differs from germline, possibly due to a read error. CDR3 region: CSARDPSTDTQYF. The CDR3 DNA reads TGCAGTGCTCGAGACCCCTCCACAGATACGCAGTATTTT. The chain has TRBV20-1 and TRBJ2-3; D unclear. The germline V gene has CDR1 DFQATT and CDR2 SNEGSKA (reference sequence). The CDR3 length is 13 residues.

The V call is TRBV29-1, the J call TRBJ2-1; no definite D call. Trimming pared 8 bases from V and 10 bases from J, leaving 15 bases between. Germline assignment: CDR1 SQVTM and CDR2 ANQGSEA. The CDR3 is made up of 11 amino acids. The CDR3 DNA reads TGCAGCCTAATTTGGGTGGGCGAGCAGTTCTTC. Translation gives CSLIWVGEQFF.

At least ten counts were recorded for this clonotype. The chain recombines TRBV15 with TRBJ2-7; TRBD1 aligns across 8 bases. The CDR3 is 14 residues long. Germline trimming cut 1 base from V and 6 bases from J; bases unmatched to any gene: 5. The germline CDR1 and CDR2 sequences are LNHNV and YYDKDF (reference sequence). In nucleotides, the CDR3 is TGTGCCACCAGCAGAGTGGGACAGGTAGCCGAGCAGTACTTC. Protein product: CATSRVGQVAEQYF.

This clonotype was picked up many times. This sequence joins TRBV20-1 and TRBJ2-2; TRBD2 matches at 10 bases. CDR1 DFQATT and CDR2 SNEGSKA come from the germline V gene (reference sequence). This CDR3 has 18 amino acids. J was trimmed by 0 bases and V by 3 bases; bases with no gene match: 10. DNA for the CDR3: TGCAGTGCTAGCTTAACTAGCGGGACGGAACCGAACACCGGGGAGCTGTTTTTT. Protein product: CSASLTSGTEPNTGELFF.